The rows below give T cell receptor beta chains drawn from one sample of a study of graft-versus-host responses after intestinal transplantation. The repertoire was sequenced with immunoSEQ multiplex PCR; TCRdb's copy has only in-frame clones and lacks some. The sample includes approximately 13,000 clones, approximately 94% seen only once; the top ten take around 4.4%. The input for sequencing was PBMCs, taken roughly 1,100 days after intestinal transplantation. These TCRs come from a human patient who received an intestinal transplant, so some T cells may come from the graft donor. The CDR3 runs from the conserved cysteine through the conserved F or W. Fields, in order: V gene, D gene, clone size, J gene, CDR3 DNA, CDR3 protein. D genes are given only for firm matches. A row's size may be missing; if present it is once, few, many or a size class.

TRBV7-2	TRBD2	NA	TRBJ2-5	TGTGCCAGCAGCTTAATGCACGGGGGGGGCAACCAAGAGACCCAGTACTTC	CASSLMHGGGNQETQYF
TRBV5-8	NA	NA	TRBJ1-1	TGTGCCAGCAGCTTGACGGTGGGGAGGACTGAAGCTTTCTTT	CASSLTVGRTEAFF
TRBV6-5	NA	NA	TRBJ1-6	TGTGCCAGCAAGGGGTTGGGCTCACCCCTCCACTTT	CASKGLGSPLHF
TRBV18	NA	NA	TRBJ1-4	TGTGCCAGCTCCCGAGCCGTAAATGAAAAACTGTTTTTT	CASSRAVNEKLFF
TRBV4-1	TRBD2	NA	TRBJ2-1	TGCGCCAGCAGCCAAGCCCCTAGCGGGGGGTCCTCTAACTACAATGAGCAGTTCTTC	CASSQAPSGGSSNYNEQFF
TRBV7-9	NA	NA	TRBJ1-1	TGTGCCAGCAGCCGAACAGGGAACACTGAAGCTTTCTTT	CASSRTGNTEAFF
TRBV7-6	TRBD1	NA	TRBJ2-1	TGTGCCAGCAGCTTAGACCCCACAGGGGTCCCCTACAATGAGCAGTTCTTC	CASSLDPTGVPYNEQFF
TRBV5-6	NA	NA	TRBJ2-7	TGTGCCAGCAGCCCTTGGAACAGGGACCACGAGCAGTACTTC	CASSPWNRDHEQYF
TRBV27	NA	NA	TRBJ1-1	TGTGCCAGCAGTTCCCCCGGGCTGGCGAACACTGAAGCTTTCTTT	CASSSPGLANTEAFF
TRBV6-1	NA	NA	TRBJ1-5	TGTGCCAGCAGAGGGGACCAGCCCCAGCATTTT	CASRGDQPQHF
TRBV7-3	NA	NA	TRBJ2-3	TGTGCCAGCAGCTTAAGGAACACAGATACGCAGTATTTT	CASSLRNTDTQYF
TRBV6-6	NA	NA	TRBJ1-5	TGTGCCAGCACCTCCCATGGGCAGCCCCAGCATTTT	CASTSHGQPQHF
TRBV6-1	NA	NA	TRBJ1-5	TGTGCCAGCGGGGGGGGACAACATGGCAATCAGCCCCAGCATTTT	CASGGGQHGNQPQHF
TRBV4-2	TRBD2	NA	TRBJ2-6	TGTGCCAGCAGCCAAGAACTAGCGGGGGCTTCTGGGGCCAACGTCCTGACTTTC	CASSQELAGASGANVLTF
TRBV6-6	TRBD1	once	TRBJ2-7	TGTGCCAGCAGTTACCCGGACAGGGGGTTCGACGAGCAGTACTTC	CASSYPDRGFDEQYF
TRBV2	TRBD1	once	TRBJ2-7	TGTGCCAGCACCAAAAGGGGGACAGGGCGCTACGAGCAGTACTTC	CASTKRGTGRYEQYF
TRBV5-1	TRBD2	NA	TRBJ2-1	TGCGCCAGCAGCTTGGCCGGGAGAGCTTCGGGGGGGATAATGAGCGGGCAGTTCTTC	CASSLAGRASGGIMSGQFF
TRBV19	NA	NA	TRBJ2-2	TGTGCCAGTAAAAGGGCCGGGGAGCTGTTTTTT	CASKRAGELFF
TRBV7-9	TRBD2	NA	TRBJ2-3	TGTGCCAGCAGCTTTACTAGCGGGGGGGCCGCAGATACGCAGTATTTT	CASSFTSGGAADTQYF
TRBV12-5	NA	NA	TRBJ1-2	TGTGCTAGTGGTCCCCGTGAGGGGAGCTCGGATGGCTACACCTTC	CASGPREGSSDGYTF
TRBV11-1	NA	NA	TRBJ1-5	TGTGCCAGCAGCTTAGCTGACTCGTGGAGGAGCAATCAGCCCCAGCATTTT	CASSLADSWRSNQPQHF
TRBV5-1	NA	NA	TRBJ2-1	TGCGCCAGCAGCTTGGATGGGGTAGGGTCCTACAATGAGCAGTTCTTC	CASSLDGVGSYNEQFF
TRBV7-9	NA	NA	TRBJ2-6	TGTGCCAGCAGTCGGTCACCGACTGGGGCCAACGTCCTGACTTTC	CASSRSPTGANVLTF
TRBV29-1	TRBD1	NA	TRBJ1-2	TGCAGCGTCGAACTTCTTGGACAGGGAATTTCTAGGTATGGCTACACCTTC	CSVELLGQGISRYGYTF
TRBV11-2	TRBD2	NA	TRBJ2-7	TGTGCCAGCAGCTTGCTAGCGGGGACCACCTACGAGCAGTACTTC	CASSLLAGTTYEQYF
TRBV27	NA	NA	TRBJ1-5	TGTGCCAGCAGTTTATCCGGGGTCCTCCGTCAGCCCCAGCATTTT	CASSLSGVLRQPQHF
TRBV14	NA	NA	TRBJ1-2	TGTGCCAGCAGCTCTTCTGGCCCCTCTTACTACTCCTTC	CASSSSGPSYYSF
TRBV10-3	NA	NA	TRBJ2-3	TGTGCCACGGCTCCGACGGGTGCTAGCACAGATACGCAGTATTTT	CATAPTGASTDTQYF
TRBV11-2	NA	NA	TRBJ2-5	TGTGCCAGCAGCTTTTCCCCGGGGACCGTCCAAGAGACCCAGTACTTC	CASSFSPGTVQETQYF
TRBV10-3	NA	NA	TRBJ1-2	TGTGCCGTGCCTTTAGGGCCATCCCCAGGGTTGGATGGCTACACCTTC	CAVPLGPSPGLDGYTF
TRBV6-1	NA	NA	TRBJ1-5	TGTGCCAGCAGTGAAGAGGGCCCCTCGCCCCAGCATTTT	CASSEEGPSPQHF
TRBV11-2	TRBD2	NA	TRBJ2-7	TGTGCCAGCAGCTTAGATGAAGGCCGCGGGGGCTACGAGCAGTACTTC	CASSLDEGRGGYEQYF
TRBV10-3	TRBD1	NA	TRBJ1-1	TGTGCCATCACGCTGGACAGGGTGAACACTGAAGCTTTCTTT	CAITLDRVNTEAFF
TRBV9	NA	NA	TRBJ2-7	TGTGCCAGCAGCGTAGGATCCAGGAACCCCCCCTACGAGCAGTACTTC	CASSVGSRNPPYEQYF
TRBV6-5	NA	NA	TRBJ1-1	TGTGCCAGCAGTTACTCGTTAAAGAACACTGAAGCTTTCTTT	CASSYSLKNTEAFF
TRBV5-1	TRBD1	NA	TRBJ1-5	TGCGCCAGCAGCCAGGGGGTCGGGCAGCCCCAGCATTTT	CASSQGVGQPQHF
TRBV6-1	NA	once	TRBJ1-2	TGTGCCAGCAGTGAAGGATTAGAGGGGTACTATGGCTACACTTTC	CASSEGLEGYYGYTF
TRBV5-1	NA	NA	TRBJ1-3	TGCGCCAGCAGCCCTGGAGGGGGAAACACCATATATTTT	CASSPGGGNTIYF
TRBV10-3	TRBD1	NA	TRBJ2-5	TGTGCCATCAGTGAGGGACAGGGAGTAAAAGAGACCCAGTACTTC	CAISEGQGVKETQYF
TRBV27	NA	NA	TRBJ1-4	TGTGCCAGCAGTTCCCGGGGGAGGGGCTTGAGTGAAAAACTGTTTTTT	CASSSRGRGLSEKLFF
TRBV5-1	NA	NA	TRBJ2-1	TGCGCCAGCAGCTTGTTTGCGGATGAGCAGTTCTTC	CASSLFADEQFF
TRBV7-4	TRBD1	NA	TRBJ1-4	TGTGCCAGCAGCGCCCCCGGGACAGGGAATGAAAAACTGTTTTTT	CASSAPGTGNEKLFF
TRBV18	TRBD1	NA	TRBJ1-1	TGTGCCAGCTCACCTTGGGCGGTGACAGGGACGGACACTGAAGCTTTCTTT	CASSPWAVTGTDTEAFF
TRBV9	NA	NA	TRBJ2-7	TGTGCCAGCAGCGTGGGGGGACTTGGCGGGGACTACGAGCAGTACTTC	CASSVGGLGGDYEQYF
TRBV10-3	NA	once	TRBJ2-1	TGTGCCATCAGGTTTTCTGGAGCCAATGAGCAGTTCTTC	CAIRFSGANEQFF
TRBV13	TRBD1	once	TRBJ1-6	TGTGCCAGCAGCCGACCCGGGACAGTTTATAATTCACCCCTCCACTTT	CASSRPGTVYNSPLHF
TRBV2	NA	NA	TRBJ2-1	TGTGCCAGCACTGACGAACGGAGCTCCTACAATGAGCAGTTCTTC	CASTDERSSYNEQFF
TRBV10-3	NA	NA	TRBJ2-7	TGTGCCATCAGTGACCTGCGGACAGCGTACGAGCAGTACTTC	CAISDLRTAYEQYF
TRBV5-8	TRBD2	NA	TRBJ2-5	TGTGCCAGCAGCTCAAGCGGGGCCGTCCAAGAGACCCAGTACTTC	CASSSSGAVQETQYF
TRBV5-6	TRBD1	NA	TRBJ2-5	TGTGCCAGCAGCGTCCGGACAGGTGGGCAAGAGACCCAGTACTTC	CASSVRTGGQETQYF
TRBV15	NA	NA	TRBJ2-2	TGTGCCACCAGCATAGACAGAGGGATGTGGACCGGGGAGCTGTTTTTT	CATSIDRGMWTGELFF
TRBV6-4	TRBD2	NA	TRBJ2-3	TGTGCCAGCTCCCCGACTAGCGGGGGTGCAGATACGCAGTATTTT	CASSPTSGGADTQYF
TRBV9	NA	NA	TRBJ2-1	TGTGCCAGCAGCCCCCAGAGCGGATCCTACAATGAGCAGTTCTTC	CASSPQSGSYNEQFF
TRBV5-1	NA	NA	TRBJ1-2	TGCGCCAGCAGCTTGGACAGGATGTATGGCTACACCTTC	CASSLDRMYGYTF
TRBV9	TRBD2	NA	TRBJ2-2	TGTGCCAGCAGCGTATCCGGGGGGGACCCCGGGGAGCTGTTTTTT	CASSVSGGDPGELFF
TRBV6-6	TRBD1	NA	TRBJ1-6	TGTGCCAGCAGCCCCGGGACAGGGGGTTCACCCCTCCACTTT	CASSPGTGGSPLHF
TRBV5-6	NA	NA	TRBJ1-2	TGTGCCAGCAGCTCCCCCCCCGACTACTTGGAGACTAACTATGGCTACACCTTC	CASSSPPDYLETNYGYTF